This is a list of T cell receptor beta chains from one sample in a study of tumor-infiltrating lymphocytes in primary liver carcinoma. In TCRdb, the multiplex PCR reads were re-called with MiXCR into one record per CDR3 protein. This sample has tens of thousands of distinct CDR3 sequences, with about 77% found just once. The material sequenced was liver tumor tissue from sampling region 5. The source of these receptors is a man aged 35-49 years with primary liver carcinoma and hepatitis B virus infection. The CDR3 runs from the conserved cysteine through the conserved F or W. The D gene is left open where the match is weak. The size entry is marked missing in some rows and otherwise reads once, few, many or a size class.

d_call	clone_size	j_call	cdr3_length	v_call	cdr3_nt	cdr3_aa
TRBD1	many	TRBJ2-7	15	TRBV11-2	TGTGCCAGCAGCCAAGGGACAGGGAGAACCTACGAGCAGTACTTC	CASSQGTGRTYEQYF
TRBD1	medium-sized	TRBJ1-1	14	TRBV10-2	TGCGCCAGCGGACAGGGGGCAGCGAACACTGAAGCTTTCTTT	CASGQGAANTEAFF
-	-	TRBJ1-5	14	TRBV7-8	TGTGCCGGCAGATTGACTGGGGACAATCAGTCCCAGCATTTT	CAGRLTGDNQSQHF
-	many	TRBJ1-1	13	TRBV30	TGTGCCTGGAGCATTCCGGGACCCACTGAAGCTTTCTTT	CAWSIPGPTEAFF
TRBD2	once	TRBJ2-1	15	TRBV11-2	TGTGCCAGCAGCCTTATAGCGGGAGATAACAATGAGCAGTTCTTC	CASSLIAGDNNEQFF
TRBD1	few	TRBJ1-2	12	TRBV20-1	TGCAGTGCTAGAGGACAGGGAGGGGGCTACACCTTC	CSARGQGGGYTF
-	-	TRBJ2-1	15	TRBV12-3/TRBV12-4	TGTGCCAGCAGTTCATCGGGCGGGTGGTACAATGAGCAGTTCTTC	CASSSSGGWYNEQFF
TRBD2	-	TRBJ2-1	15	TRBV29-1	TGCAGCGTTGATGTGAGTTGGGGGGGATACAATGAGCAGTTCTTC	CSVDVSWGGYNEQFF
TRBD1	-	TRBJ2-2	15	TRBV5-1	TGCGCCTGCAGCGACAGGGCCCCGAACACCGGGGATCTGTTTTTT	CACSDRAPNTGDLFF
-	-	TRBJ2-6	15	TRBV11-2	TGTGCCACCCAGCGACCGCGCTCTGGGGCCGACGTCCTGAGTTTC	CATQRPRSGADVLSF
TRBD1	-	TRBJ1-1	13	TRBV2	TGTGCCAGCAGTGGACAGGGTTATCCTGAAGCTTTCTTT	CASSGQGYPEAFF
TRBD2	many	TRBJ2-7	15	TRBV28	TGTGCCAGCAGTTCCCGGACTAGCGGTATCGGAGAGCAGTACTTC	CASSSRTSGIGEQYF
-	-	TRBJ2-7	16	TRBV29-1	TGCTGCGCCATGACATCTGGGACCGGTACTCCCTACGAGCAGCACTTC	CCAMTSGTGTPYEQHF
-	-	TRBJ2-2	14	TRBV6-5	TGTGCCAGCAGTTACCAAGTACGGACCATGGAGCTGTTTTTT	CASSYQVRTMELFF
-	-	TRBJ2-1	17	TRBV14	TGTGCAAGCAGCCACAGAAAGCTTTCGAATGTACCCAATGAGCAGTTCTTC	CASSHRKLSNVPNEQFF
-	-	TRBJ1-5	16	TRBV11-2	TGTGCCGGCGGCCTAAAAGGTGGACTGACGAATCAGCCCCAGCATTTT	CAGGLKGGLTNQPQHF
-	-	TRBJ1-1	15	TRBV29-1	TGCAGAGGTGTCTCAGGGTGGGGCATGAACACTGAAGCCTTCTTT	CRGVSGWGMNTEAFF
-	many	TRBJ2-4	13	TRBV6-6	TGTGCCAGCAGTTATGCGCAGAAAAACATTCAGTACTTC	CASSYAQKNIQYF
-	once	TRBJ2-3	15	TRBV11-1	TGTGTCAGCAGTTTGCCAAGGGAGAGCACAGGTACGCAGTATTTT	CVSSLPRESTGTQYF
-	-	TRBJ2-7	13	TRBV12-5	TGTGTCAGTGAGGGGACTTGTTCCTACGAGCAGTACTTC	CVSEGTCSYEQYF
TRBD2	many	TRBJ2-3	16	TRBV5-1	TGCGCCAGCAGGGAGTCTAGCGGGAGTTCCACAGATACGCAGTATTTT	CASRESSGSSTDTQYF
-	-	TRBJ2-1	13	TRBV30	TGTGTCTGGACCGGGACTGCCTGCAATGAGCAGTTCTTC	CVWTGTACNEQFF
-	-	TRBJ2-7	14	TRBV5-6	TGTGCCGGCAGCCGTATGCCGGGGAGTTACGAGCAGTACTTC	CAGSRMPGSYEQYF